The 31 T cell receptor beta chains below come from one sample, sequenced in a study of blood T cells in healthy people across ages. With a J-beta primer mix and a sample-barcoded 5' primer, a second PCR ran about 7 to 11 cycles. TCRdb itself ran the 5' RACE reads through MiXCR, one entry per CDR3 protein. In the table there are about 1.5 million distinct CDR3 sequences, about 42% of which are singletons. Sequenced: blood. All receptors derive from a woman aged 18-29 years in good health.

This clonotype was counted a few times. The chain uses TRBV12-3 or TRBV12-4 and TRBJ1-2; D might be TRBD1 (5 bases). V lost 6 bases and J 6 bases, leaving 17 bases between the germline ends. This CDR3 has 14 residues. The CDR3 spells CASSLRGEMDGYTF. CDR3 nucleotide sequence: TGTGCCAGCAGCCTCCGGGGGGAGATGGATGGCTACACCTTC.

The chain has TRBV6-5 and TRBJ1-5, with D maybe TRBD1 (5 bases). The V and J ends lost 5 bases and 0 bases respectively, with 11 bases between them. The CDR3 runs 15 residues. The V gene's germline CDR1 is MNHEY and CDR2 SVGAGI. The CDR3 DNA reads as TGTGCCAGCAGTGCCCAGGGACTTAGCAATCAGCCCCAGCATTTT. As protein: CASSAQGLSNQPQHF.

The rearrangement links TRBV3-1 to TRBJ2-1; D possibly corresponds to TRBD1 (5 bases). V shed 4 bases and J shed 8 bases, with 15 bases lying between them. This CDR3 comprises 14 residues. Germline lookup yields CDR1 LGHDT and CDR2 YNNKEL (reference sequence). CDR3 in amino acids: CASSRWRQGDEQFF. The CDR3, as DNA: TGTGCCAGCAGCCGGTGGCGCCAGGGCGATGAGCAGTTCTTC.

This clonotype has a handful of counts. This sequence joins TRBV12-3 or TRBV12-4 and TRBJ1-2; D remains ambiguous. Trimming removed 6 bases from V and 8 bases from J, with 19 bases in between. This CDR3 contains 14 residues. CDR3 sequence reads: CASRLLGPFRGYTF. CDR3 in DNA: TGTGCCAGCAGGCTTCTCGGCCCTTTTCGCGGCTACACCTTC.

This chain joins TRBV5-6 and TRBJ2-3, with 9 bases that match TRBD2. V was clipped by 6 bases and J by 1 base; unmatched bases: 3. The CDR3 is 14 residues long. CDR1 is SGHDT and CDR2 is YYEEEE in the germline V gene. This CDR3 reads CASMAGGRTDTQYF. The CDR3 nucleotides are TGTGCCAGCATGGCGGGAGGGCGCACAGATACGCAGTATTTT. The full variable domain, completed using reference TRBV5-6 and TRBJ2-3, is DAGVTQSPTHLIKTRGQQVTLRCSPKSGHDTVSWYQQALGQGPQFIFQYYEEEERQRGNFPDRFSGHQFPNYSSELNVNALLLGDSALYLCASMAGGRTDTQYFGPGTRLTVL.

This clonotype was detected ten times or more. The chain joins TRBV29-1 to TRBJ1-1; D ambiguous. Trimming stripped 6 bases from V and 1 base from J, with 6 bases between. This CDR3 spans 11 amino acids. The germline V gene has CDR1 SQVTM and CDR2 ANQGSEA. The CDR3 is CSVDWNTEAFF. Written as DNA, the CDR3 is TGCAGCGTGGATTGGAACACTGAAGCTTTCTTT.

This clonotype was recorded many times. V usage is TRBV4-3 and J usage is TRBJ2-4; no clear D gene. CDR3 length equals 17 residues. The germline V gene has CDR1 LGHNA and CDR2 YSLEER. Trimming removed 0 bases at V and 0 bases at J, with 12 bases between. CDR3 nucleotide sequence: TGCGCCAGCAGCCAAGATAAGGCAGCCCTAGCCAAAAACATTCAGTACTTC. Its protein product is CASSQDKAALAKNIQYF.

This CDR3 reads CASRGARGPNEQFF. The CDR3 DNA is TGTGCCAGCAGGGGGGCCAGGGGGCCCAATGAGCAGTTCTTC. The chain joins TRBV6-5 to TRBJ2-1; TRBD1 matches at 8 bases. The trim removed 6 bases at V and 6 bases at J, leaving 7 bases unmatched. Germline V gene lookup returns CDR1 MNHEY and CDR2 SVGAGI. There are 14 residues in the CDR3.

This chain joins TRBV7-9 and TRBJ1-2; TRBD1 might be the D (6 bases). Per germline, CDR1 SEHNR and CDR2 FQNEAQ (reference sequence). The CDR3 sequence is 17 residues long. The V end lost 7 bases, the J end lost 0 bases, and 21 bases lay between the germline ends. The CDR3 sequence: CASNWRVQGSANYGYTF. The DNA of the CDR3 is TGTGCCAGCAACTGGCGGGTACAGGGTTCAGCTAACTATGGCTACACCTTC.

The genes are TRBV12-3 or TRBV12-4 and TRBJ1-1; D unresolved. The CDR3 has 13 amino acids. Trimming left V 8 bases short and J 4 bases short, with 14 bases between. CDR3 coding DNA: TGTGCCAGCCGGTGGAGTATGACCACTGAAGCTTTCTTT. It yields the protein CASRWSMTTEAFF.

To note about this clonotype: A much larger clonotype is one base distant, so this may be a read error. The rearrangement uses TRBV6-2 or TRBV6-3 and TRBJ2-7; D remains ambiguous. Looked up from germline, CDR1 is MNHEY and CDR2 is SVGEGT. The CDR3 is made up of 12 amino acids. The V and J ends lost 4 bases and 6 bases respectively, with 10 bases between them. The CDR3 region is CASSFRISEQYF. CDR3 DNA sequence: TGTGCCAGCAGTTTCAGGATCTCCGAGCAGTACTTC.

At least ten counts were recorded for this clonotype. The chain has TRBV10-3 and TRBJ2-1; TRBD1 agrees at 8 bases. V lost 6 bases, J lost 8 bases, and 12 bases stayed unmatched. The CDR3 length is 15 residues. CDR1 is ENHRY, CDR2 SYGVKD, per germline. The CDR3 DNA reads as TGTGCCATCAGCATGCTCAGGGGGCGCCATCATGAGCAGTTCTTC. This sequence encodes CAISMLRGRHHEQFF.

The rearrangement uses TRBV7-2 and TRBJ2-3; D call uncertain. Per the germline V gene, CDR1 is SGHTA and CDR2 is FQGNSA. This CDR3 has 11 amino acids. Deletions cut 6 bases from V and 9 bases from J, with 10 bases between. Here the CDR3 DNA reads TGTGCCAGCAGACAATACGGGACGCAGTATTTT. Amino acid sequence: CASRQYGTQYF.

The rearrangement links TRBV4-1 to TRBJ1-1, with D perhaps TRBD1 (5 bases). The CDR3 sequence is 13 residues long. Germline assignment: CDR1 MGHRA and CDR2 YSYEKL. V was cut by 5 bases and J by 4 bases, with 11 bases left in between. The CDR3 here is CASSTFGATEAFF. Here the CDR3 DNA reads TGCGCCAGCAGCACCTTTGGGGCCACTGAAGCTTTCTTT.

This clonotype was counted only a few times. The chain couples TRBV12-3 or TRBV12-4 to TRBJ1-5; 9 bases fit TRBD1. The junction had 11 bases not matched to a gene; V was cut back by 5 bases and J by 6 bases. This CDR3 contains 16 residues. CDR3 bases: TGTGCCAGCAGTCTCGGGACAGGGTCCCGGTCTCAGCCCCAGCATTTT. Protein: CASSLGTGSRSQPQHF.

This chain connects TRBV12-3 or TRBV12-4 to TRBJ1-2; D is uncertain. With 0 bases removed from V and 0 bases from J, the gap between germline ends came to 11 bases. The CDR3 sequence is 16 residues long. CDR3 sequence reads: CASSLALTAANYGYTF. The CDR3 coding sequence is TGTGCCAGCAGTTTAGCGCTAACGGCAGCTAACTATGGCTACACCTTC.

This clonotype occurred a few times. The genes are TRBV14 and TRBJ2-5, with unresolved D. The J call may be mistaken, given a closer DNA end match to TRBJ2-7. CDR1 is SGHDN, CDR2 FVKESK, per germline. The CDR3 covers 15 residues. CDR3 sequence (DNA): TGTGCCAGCAGCCAAGACCCGGGTCTTCGATCCGAGCAGTACTTC. This sequence encodes CASSQDPGLRSEQYF.

This clonotype was seen a few times. CDR3 nucleotides: TGTGCCAGCACCTTGACTGGGACAGGGGAATTTGAGCAGTACTTC. Protein: CASTLTGTGEFEQYF. The rearrangement uses TRBV27 and TRBJ2-7; TRBD1 matches at 10 bases. Germline-derived CDR1 and CDR2 are MNHEY and SMNVEV (reference sequence). This CDR3 is built from 15 residues. After removal of 7 bases from V and 7 bases from J, the junction contained 13 bases not matched to a gene.

This chain links TRBV20-1 with TRBJ2-3; TRBD2 matches at 10 bases. The CDR3 is made up of 15 amino acids. J was trimmed by 2 bases and V by 4 bases; bases with no gene match: 6. Germline CDR1 reads DFQATT; CDR2 reads SNEGSKA (reference sequence). CDR3 nucleotides: TGCAGTGCTAATAGCGGGGGGTCAAACACAGATACGCAGTATTTT. This encodes CSANSGGSNTDTQYF.

This clonotype was observed a handful of times. The rearrangement uses TRBV12-3 or TRBV12-4 and TRBJ1-1; D is possibly TRBD1 (5 bases). The length of the CDR3 is 14 residues. Trimming stripped 0 bases from V and 4 bases from J, with 9 bases between. The CDR3 region has the DNA TGTGCCAGCAGTTTAGCGTCCGGGGCCACTGAAGCTTTCTTT. Encoded protein: CASSLASGATEAFF.

This clonotype was detected only once. The V gene is TRBV20-1, the J gene TRBJ2-1, with D possibly being TRBD1 (6 bases). The germline V gene encodes CDR1 DFQATT and CDR2 SNEGSKA (reference sequence). The CDR3 totals 14 residues. The V end was cut by 5 bases, the J end by 3 bases, with 14 bases between. This chain's CDR3 is CSAPNRADYNEQFF. The CDR3 nucleotides are TGCAGTGCTCCTAACAGGGCCGACTACAATGAGCAGTTCTTC.

The V and J genes are TRBV6-2 or TRBV6-3 and TRBJ2-1; D unclear. CDR3 length: 14 amino acids. Trimming left V 6 bases short and J 11 bases short, with 20 bases between. Germline lookup yields CDR1 MNHEY and CDR2 SVGEGT. The CDR3 DNA is TGTGCCAGCAGCCCCGGGCGGTCAAGTATTAAGCAGTTCTTC. This sequence encodes CASSPGRSSIKQFF.

This clonotype has more than one count but fewer than ten. The chain has TRBV21-1 and TRBJ2-3; the listed D gene, TRBD2, was not tested against the DNA. TRBV21-1 is deemed a pseudogene. The CDR3 totals 17 residues. CDR3 region: CASSKMRLAGEGDTQYF. For the CDR3, the DNA is TGTGCCAGCAGCAAAATGAGACTAGCGGGAGAGGGAGATACGCAGTATTTT.

This clonotype appeared a few times. V gene TRBV12-3 or TRBV12-4 combines with J gene TRBJ2-7, with 10 bases matching TRBD2. The CDR3 loop spans 15 amino acids. J was trimmed by 2 bases and V by 2 bases; bases with no gene match: 3. CDR3 in DNA: TGTGCCAGCAGTTTAACTAGCGGGATCGCCTACGAGCAGTACTTC. This translates into CASSLTSGIAYEQYF.

CDR3 in amino acids: CASSQDRDIGSADTQYF. For the CDR3, the DNA is TGCGCCAGCAGCCAAGATAGGGACATCGGGAGCGCAGATACGCAGTATTTT. The chain couples TRBV4-3 to TRBJ2-3, with D perhaps TRBD1 or TRBD2 (6 bases each). With 0 bases removed from V and 4 bases from J, the gap between germline ends came to 17 bases. Germline V gene lookup returns CDR1 LGHNA and CDR2 YSLEER. The CDR3 is 17 residues long.

This clonotype was seen only once. This sequence joins TRBV20-1 and TRBJ2-5; 8 bases fit TRBD1. Germline V gene sequence: CDR1 DFQATT, CDR2 SNEGSKA (reference sequence). CDR3 length equals 14 residues. V was pared by 1 base and J by 5 bases, with 6 bases of the junction left unmatched. The CDR3 nucleotides are TGCAGTGCTAGAGGCGGACAGGGATCGGAGACCCAGTACTTC. Its protein is CSARGGQGSETQYF.

The chain combines TRBV5-1 with TRBJ2-3; D is unresolved. CDR3 size: 15 residues. V was cut by 0 bases and J by 2 bases, with 10 bases left in between. The germline V gene has CDR1 SGHRS and CDR2 YFSETQ. The CDR3, as DNA: TGCGCCAGCAGCTTGGCGCAGTTGGTCACAGATACGCAGTATTTT. As protein: CASSLAQLVTDTQYF.

The sample holds a few counts of this clonotype. The rearrangement uses TRBV7-2 and TRBJ2-7; D remains ambiguous. This CDR3 contains 14 residues. CDR1 and CDR2 (germline): SGHTA, FQGNSA. V shed 2 bases and J shed 7 bases, with 15 bases lying between them. This chain's CDR3 is CASSLQTRYNEQYF. CDR3 DNA sequence: TGTGCCAGCAGCTTACAGACACGGTACAATGAGCAGTACTTC.

A few counts support this clonotype. This chain connects TRBV13 to TRBJ2-1, with 8 positions matching TRBD2. The DNA end lines up better with TRBJ2-7; the J call may be wrong. This CDR3 has 15 residues. The germline gives CDR1 PRHDT, CDR2 FYEKMQ (reference sequence). CDR3 sequence (DNA): TGTGCCAGCAGCTTAGACAGCGGGGGCTACAATGAGCAGTACTTC. This gives the protein CASSLDSGGYNEQYF.

In its sample, this clonotype was seen a few times. CDR3 in amino acids: CASSEMNIPYEQYF. CDR3 sequence (DNA): TGTGCCAGCAGTGAAATGAATATTCCTTACGAGCAGTACTTC. This rearrangement joins TRBV6-1 to TRBJ2-7, with D unclear. V was trimmed by 2 bases and J by 4 bases, leaving 12 bases between them. The CDR3 extends over 14 amino acids. Germline V gives CDR1 MNHNS, CDR2 SASEGT.

This clonotype has more than one count but fewer than ten. The chain employs TRBV20-1 and TRBJ1-5; D gene unclear. V was cut by 1 base and J by 1 base, with 5 bases left in between. Germline values: CDR1 DFQATT, CDR2 SNEGSKA (reference sequence). The CDR3 is 13 amino acids. The CDR3 reads CSARGRSNQPQHF. The DNA for the CDR3 is TGCAGTGCTAGAGGACGGAGCAATCAGCCCCAGCATTTT.